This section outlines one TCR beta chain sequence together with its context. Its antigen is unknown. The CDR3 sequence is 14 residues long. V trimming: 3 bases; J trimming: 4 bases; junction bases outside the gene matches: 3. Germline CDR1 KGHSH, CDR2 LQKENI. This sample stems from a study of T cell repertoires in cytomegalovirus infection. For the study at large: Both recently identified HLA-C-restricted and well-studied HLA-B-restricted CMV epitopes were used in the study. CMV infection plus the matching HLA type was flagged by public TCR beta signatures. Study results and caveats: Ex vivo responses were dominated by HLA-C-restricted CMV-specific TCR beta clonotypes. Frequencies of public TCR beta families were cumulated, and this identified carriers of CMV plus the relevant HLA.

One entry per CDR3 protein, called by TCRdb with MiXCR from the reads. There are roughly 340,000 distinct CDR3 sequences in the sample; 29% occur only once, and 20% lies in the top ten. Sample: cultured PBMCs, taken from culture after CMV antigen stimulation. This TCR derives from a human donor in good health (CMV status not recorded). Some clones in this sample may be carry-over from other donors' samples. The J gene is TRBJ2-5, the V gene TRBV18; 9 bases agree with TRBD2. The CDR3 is CASSPGTSRETQYF. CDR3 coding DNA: TGTGCCAGCTCACCTGGGACTAGCAGAGAGACCCAGTACTTC.